This T cell receptor beta chain was retrieved from a study of a mutant IDH1 vaccine in newly diagnosed glioma (dated by TCRdb to about 2021). With respect to the entire study: Of the 32 patients who were treated, around 62% were male and around 40% were female, and the mean age was around 41 years. Six visits were used for peripheral blood collection: V03 (baseline), V05, V07, V10, V12 and V13. Longitudinal TCRB deep sequencing was performed for fewer than 30 treated patients wherever samples were available for exploratory analyses. Prior to enrollment, patients had been given standard therapy consisting of radiotherapy alone, temozolomide alone, or radiochemotherapy with temozolomide, with the combination given to most patients.

Study-wide findings and limitations: Immune responses induced by the vaccine were seen in approximately 93% of patients across multiple MHC alleles. Pseudoprogression appeared unrelated to alterations in the top peripheral T cell clonotypes detected by TCRB sequencing. Availability determined which PBMC samples were chosen for TCRB deep sequencing. It was noted by the authors that analyses of patient blood samples could not be reproduced owing to sample limitations.

A note on this clone: Its antigen is currently not known. Base quality data are lacking; no much larger clone is found one base away.

CDR3 length: 15 amino acids, cysteine to phenylalanine. The read is trimmed to its CDR3 DNA, 45 bases read in frame from base 1. V is reduced by 0 bases and J by 5 bases, leaving a spacing of 10 bases between them. CDR1 SGHTA and CDR2 FQGNSA were looked up in the germline V gene. Libraries were constructed by the immunoSEQ multiplex PCR assay. Following the manufacturer's protocol, the hsTCRB Kit was used to amplify rearranged TCR beta chain sequences. An Illumina MiSeq was used to sequence the TCRB libraries. The paper's processing steps were these. The kit vendor's proprietary platform handled demultiplexing, trimming and gene mapping. In its TCRdb copy, this immuneACCESS table keeps in-frame sequences only and misses some clones. Where compared with another copy, unresolved V genes explain less than half of these, and the others have no known cause. V and J calls and clone size are those listed in that table; D and trimming were worked out from the DNA. The sample contains more than 80,000 clones, around 82% of them found a single time. The ten biggest clones cover approximately 7.4% of the sample.

What this sample's time point label stands for: baseline, week 1 (first vaccination visit). Explained via the paper, the treatment or condition label denotes: pre-vaccination baseline after standard-of-care therapy. Donors had newly diagnosed WHO grade 3 or 4 IDH1-mutant astrocytomas with loss of nuclear ATRX. The samples were drawn from NOA16, a multicentre, single-arm, open-label phase I trial in Germany that tested a mutant IDH1 peptide vaccine in humans for the first time. For immunogenicity testing, the blood drawn at visit V03 was used as the baseline sample. The DNeasy Blood and Tissue Kit was used to extract genomic DNA from EDTA blood for TCRB sequencing.

The sample consisted of PBMCs, taken from a glioma patient treated with radiotherapy, temozolomide or both. The rearranged segments are TRBV7-2 and TRBJ2-2; the D segment may tentatively be TRBD1 or TRBD2, each giving 6 matched bases. This TCR was sampled from a woman aged 50 to 65 with glioma. The CDR3 loop reads CASSLAGGSTGELFF. The nucleotide sequence reads TGTGCCAGCAGCTTAGCAGGGGGGTCTACCGGGGAGCTGTTTTTT.